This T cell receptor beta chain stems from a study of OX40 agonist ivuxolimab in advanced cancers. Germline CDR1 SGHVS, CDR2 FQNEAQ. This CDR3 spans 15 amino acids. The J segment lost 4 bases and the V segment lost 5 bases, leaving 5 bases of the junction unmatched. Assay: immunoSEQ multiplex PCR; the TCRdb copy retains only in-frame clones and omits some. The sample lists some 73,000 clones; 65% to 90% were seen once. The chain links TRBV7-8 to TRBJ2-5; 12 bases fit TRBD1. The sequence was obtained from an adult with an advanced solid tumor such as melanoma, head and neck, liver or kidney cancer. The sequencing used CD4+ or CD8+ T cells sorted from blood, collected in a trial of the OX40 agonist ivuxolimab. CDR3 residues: CASSSRDRGRETQYF. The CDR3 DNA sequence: TGTGCCAGCAGCAGCCGGGACAGGGGGCGAGAGACCCAGTACTTC.